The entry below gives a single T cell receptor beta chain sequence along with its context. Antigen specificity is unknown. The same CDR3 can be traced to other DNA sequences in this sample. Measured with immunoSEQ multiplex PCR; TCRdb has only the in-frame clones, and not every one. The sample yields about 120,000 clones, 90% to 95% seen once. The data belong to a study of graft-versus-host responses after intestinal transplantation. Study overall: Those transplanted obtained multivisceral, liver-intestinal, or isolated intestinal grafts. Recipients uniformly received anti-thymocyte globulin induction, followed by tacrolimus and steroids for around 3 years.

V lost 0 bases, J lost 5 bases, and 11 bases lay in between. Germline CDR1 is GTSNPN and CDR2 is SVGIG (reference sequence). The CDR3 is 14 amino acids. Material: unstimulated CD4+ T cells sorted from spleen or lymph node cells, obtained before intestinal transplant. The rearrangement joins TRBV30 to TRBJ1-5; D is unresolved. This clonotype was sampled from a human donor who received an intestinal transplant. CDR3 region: CAWSVGQGYQPQHF. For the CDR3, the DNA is TGTGCCTGGAGTGTAGGGCAAGGGTATCAGCCCCAGCATTTT. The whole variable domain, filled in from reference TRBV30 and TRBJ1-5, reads SQTIHQWPATLVQPVGSPLSLECTVEGTSNPNLYWYRQAAGRGLQLLFYSVGIGQISSEVPQNLSASRPQDRQFILSSKKLLLSDSGFYLCAWSVGQGYQPQHFGDGTRLSIL.